Listed here are 5 T cell receptor beta chains from one sample, sequenced in a study of cytomegalovirus exposure and HLA in healthy donors. Primers included in the PCR were 60 Vbeta and 13 Jbeta primers. Using immunoSEQ multiplex PCR, the repertoire was profiled, and TCRdb retains in-frame clones only, with some absent. The sample contains around 150,000 clones, more than 60% of which appear only once. Material for sequencing was PBMCs. The receptors here all came from a man in his forties in good health and CMV-seronegative.

The chain recombines TRBV2 with TRBJ1-1, with TRBD1 matching 8 bases. The CDR3 is made up of 15 amino acids. The ends lost 4 bases at V and 6 bases at J; junction bases unmatched: 10. Looked up from germline, CDR1 is SNHLY and CDR2 is FYNNEI. CDR3 in DNA: TGTGCCAGCAGTGGGACAGGGAGGGTCGACGCTGAAGCTTTCTTT. Protein: CASSGTGRVDAEAFF.

The J gene is TRBJ2-5, the V gene TRBV9; the D is unclear. With 0 bases removed from V and 1 base from J, the gap between germline ends came to 10 bases. The CDR3 is made up of 15 amino acids. Germline V lookup: CDR1 SGDLS, CDR2 YYNGEE. The CDR3 DNA reads TGTGCCAGCAGCGTAGATGTTGAGGTCCAAGAGACCCAGTACTTC. It specifies CASSVDVEVQETQYF.

This chain links TRBV2 with TRBJ1-5; 7 bases fit TRBD1. This CDR3 comprises 14 residues. Germline-derived CDR1 and CDR2 are SNHLY and FYNNEI. V was pared by 3 bases and J by 6 bases, with 5 bases of the junction left unmatched. The CDR3 coding sequence is TGTGCCAGCAGTGATTACAGGGGTAGTCAGCCCCAGCATTTT. It encodes CASSDYRGSQPQHF.

J is TRBJ2-7 and V is TRBV9, with D perhaps matching TRBD1 (6 bases). CDR1 is SGDLS and CDR2 is YYNGEE in the germline V gene. V shed 1 base and J shed 3 bases, with 14 bases lying between them. The CDR3 sequence is 15 residues long. The chain's CDR3 is CASSVNPGVFYEQYF. The CDR3 DNA is TGTGCCAGCAGCGTAAACCCAGGGGTCTTCTACGAGCAGTACTTC.

The chain links TRBV30 to TRBJ1-2, with 9 bases aligning to TRBD1. CDR1 GTSNPN and CDR2 SVGIG come from the germline V gene (reference sequence). The CDR3 extends over 13 amino acids. The V segment lost 4 bases and the J segment 4 bases; nucleotides outside the gene matches: 4. The CDR3 loop reads CAWKIQGAYGYTF. The CDR3 coding sequence is TGTGCCTGGAAAATACAGGGGGCCTATGGCTACACCTTC. The full variable domain, with the rest looked up from reference TRBV30 and TRBJ1-2, is SQTIHQWPATLVQPVGSPLSLECTVEGTSNPNLYWYRQAAGRGLQLLFYSVGIGQISSEVPQNLSASRPQDRQFILSSKKLLLSDSGFYLCAWKIQGAYGYTFGSGTRLTVV.